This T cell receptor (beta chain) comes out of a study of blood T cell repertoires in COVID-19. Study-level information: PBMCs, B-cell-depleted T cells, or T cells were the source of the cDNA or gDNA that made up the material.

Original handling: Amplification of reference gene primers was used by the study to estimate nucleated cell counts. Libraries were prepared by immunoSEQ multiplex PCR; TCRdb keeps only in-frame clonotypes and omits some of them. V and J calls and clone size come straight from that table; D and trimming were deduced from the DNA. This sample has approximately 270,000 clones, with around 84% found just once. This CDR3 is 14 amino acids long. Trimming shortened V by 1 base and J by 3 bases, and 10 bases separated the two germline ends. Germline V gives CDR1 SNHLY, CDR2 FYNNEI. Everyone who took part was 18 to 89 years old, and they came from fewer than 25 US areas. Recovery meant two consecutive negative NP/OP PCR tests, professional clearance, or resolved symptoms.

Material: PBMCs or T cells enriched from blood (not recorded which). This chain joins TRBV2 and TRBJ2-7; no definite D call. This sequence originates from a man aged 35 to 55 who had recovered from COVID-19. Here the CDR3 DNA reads TGTGCCAGCAGTGAAGGTTGGCTGATCTACGAGCAGTACTTC. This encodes CASSEGWLIYEQYF.